Below are 26 T cell receptor beta chains sequenced from a single sample in a study of beta chain features in type 1 diabetes. Expressed TCRB transcripts were sequenced because the isolated RNA had all been reverse transcribed beforehand. Sequencing used immunoSEQ multiplex PCR; TCRdb keeps in-frame clones, though not all of them. The data contain fewer than 150,000 clones, 6.9% of them seen just once; the ten biggest clones take up more than 1.1%. Material: central memory CD4+ T cells from blood. The receptors here all came from a woman aged 30 to 39 in good health.

V is TRBV18 and J is TRBJ2-1, with TRBD1 matching 10 bases. The CDR3 is 16 residues long. Trimming cost V 4 bases and J 5 bases; bases outside gene matches: 8. The germline CDR1 and CDR2 sequences are KGHSH and LQKENI. The CDR3 DNA follows: TGTGCCAGCTCACAACTCTGGACAGGGGGTAACAATGAGCAGTTCTTC. This translates into CASSQLWTGGNNEQFF.

This clone has just a few counts. The chain employs TRBV7-3 and TRBJ2-3; perhaps TRBD2 as D (6 bases). The CDR3 loop spans 14 amino acids. Trimming left V 2 bases short and J 6 bases short, with 12 bases between. CDR1 is SGHTA and CDR2 is FQGTGA in the germline V gene. The CDR3 sequence is CASSLGAGRDTQYF. As DNA, the CDR3 is TGTGCCAGCAGCTTAGGGGCGGGGCGCGATACGCAGTATTTT.

Only a few counts were recorded for this clone. The chain employs TRBV2 and TRBJ1-2, with D possibly being TRBD1 (5 bases). Trimming left V 2 bases short and J 3 bases short, with 22 bases between. CDR1 SNHLY and CDR2 FYNNEI come from the germline V gene. This CDR3 is built from 18 residues. The CDR3 protein is CASSESGARPSRDYGYTF. The CDR3 bases are TGTGCCAGCAGTGAATCTGGGGCACGGCCGTCTAGGGACTATGGCTACACCTTC.

This clone was seen more than once but under ten times. The V and J genes are TRBV7-3 and TRBJ2-1; 13 nucleotides line up with TRBD2. The junction had 9 bases not matched to a gene; V was cut back by 2 bases and J by 8 bases. The germline gives CDR1 SGHTA, CDR2 FQGTGA. The CDR3 covers 17 residues. CDR3 sequence reads: CASSLASGLAGRDEQFF. The DNA for the CDR3 is TGTGCCAGCAGCTTAGCCTCGGGACTAGCGGGAAGGGATGAGCAGTTCTTC.

The gene calls are TRBV4-2 and TRBJ1-4; tentative D call: TRBD1 (6 bases). Germline values: CDR1 LGHNA, CDR2 YNFKEQ. Trimming removed 4 bases from V and 3 bases from J, with 18 bases in between. This CDR3 region has 17 residues. CDR3 in amino acids: CASSPHRGAGANEKLFF. CDR3 coding DNA: TGTGCCAGCAGCCCCCACCGGGGGGCAGGTGCTAATGAAAAACTGTTTTTT.

This clone was seen more than once but under ten times. CDR3 DNA sequence: TGTGCCAGCAGACCCCGTACAGATTCCTACGAGCAGTACTTC. Translation: CASRPRTDSYEQYF. V usage is TRBV14 and J usage is TRBJ2-7, with D unresolved. From germline, CDR1 is SGHDN and CDR2 FVKESK. V was pared by 6 bases and J by 1 base, with 13 bases between. The CDR3 covers 14 residues.

This clone was counted many times. The CDR3 DNA reads TGTGCCAGCAGACAACGGGACTCCTACGAGCAGTACTTC. This sequence encodes CASRQRDSYEQYF. The J gene is TRBJ2-7, the V gene TRBV10-3; possibly TRBD2 for D (5 bases). Germline V lookup: CDR1 ENHRY, CDR2 SYGVKD. This CDR3 spans 13 amino acids. The ends were cut back, 10 bases at V and 0 bases at J, with 13 bases in the middle.

The chain employs TRBV6-1 and TRBJ2-5, with a tentative D call TRBD2 (6 bases). CDR1 is MNHNS and CDR2 is SASEGT in the germline V gene. The CDR3 spans 12 residues. The V gene lost 8 bases and the J gene lost 4 bases, with 11 bases spanning the gap. CDR3 bases: TGTGCCAGCGGGCGGAGGGGAGAGACCCAGTACTTC. Protein product: CASGRRGETQYF.

The chain carries TRBV11-3 and TRBJ2-1; 8 nucleotides match TRBD2. Germline assignment: CDR1 SGHNT and CDR2 YENEEA. V lost 5 bases and J lost 7; bases outside the gene matches: 7. This CDR3 has 14 amino acids. This chain's CDR3 is CASSHREGQNEQFF. For the CDR3, the DNA is TGTGCCAGCAGCCATCGGGAGGGCCAGAATGAGCAGTTCTTC. Combining the CDR3 with reference TRBV11-3 and TRBJ2-1 gives the whole variable domain EAGVVQSPRYKIIEKKQPVAFWCNPISGHNTLYWYLQNLGQGPELLIRYENEEAVDDSQLPKDRFSAERLKGVDSTLKIQPAELGDSAVYLCASSHREGQNEQFFGPGTRLTVL.

This chain uses TRBV28 with TRBJ1-2; D remains ambiguous. Trimming stripped 3 bases from V and 3 bases from J, with 11 bases between. The CDR3 runs 14 residues. CDR1 and CDR2 (germline): MDHEN, SYDVKM. DNA of the CDR3: TGTGCCAGCAGTTTGTTGGGCGTCGACTATGGCTACACCTTC. Its protein product is CASSLLGVDYGYTF.

This clone was observed a few times. The chain uses TRBV11-2 and TRBJ2-7; maybe TRBD2 (5 bases). Trimming shortened V by 5 bases and J by 0 bases, and 11 bases separated the two germline ends. Germline V gene lookup returns CDR1 SGHAT and CDR2 FQNNGV. This CDR3 spans 14 amino acids. The CDR3 nucleotides are TGTGCCAGCAGCCCCGACTACCGCTCCTACGAGCAGTACTTC. Its protein product is CASSPDYRSYEQYF.

This clone was detected only a few times. The chain recombines TRBV7-2 with TRBJ2-7, with 12 bases that match TRBD2. Germline V gives CDR1 SGHTA, CDR2 FQGNSA. The CDR3 covers 14 residues. Losses at the gene ends were 7 bases for V and 5 bases for J; bases not matched to a gene: 6. The chain's CDR3 is CASTPTSGSHEQYF. The CDR3 DNA sequence: TGTGCCAGCACCCCGACTAGCGGGAGCCACGAGCAGTACTTC.

As regards this clone: Other DNA sequences in this sample translate to the same CDR3. J is TRBJ2-1 and V is TRBV7-2; 7 bases agree with TRBD1. V lost 6 bases, J lost 7 bases, and 6 bases stayed unmatched. The CDR3 contains 13 residues. CDR1 and CDR2 (germline): SGHTA, FQGNSA. For the CDR3, the DNA is TGTGCCAGCAGTTTTGACAGGGCTAATGAGCAGTTCTTC. This encodes CASSFDRANEQFF.

This clone was counted a few times. The chain is built from TRBV4-1 and TRBJ2-3; D is undetermined. CDR3 length equals 15 residues. V lost 0 bases to trimming and J lost 2 bases, with 9 bases between them. CDR1 is MGHRA, CDR2 YSYEKL, per germline. The CDR3 DNA is TGCGCCAGCAGCCAAGACCCAGTATCCACAGATACGCAGTATTTT. Amino acid sequence: CASSQDPVSTDTQYF.

This clone was counted between two and nine times. The chain is built from TRBV4-2 and TRBJ1-5; possibly TRBD1 for D (6 bases). Germline V lookup: CDR1 LGHNA, CDR2 YNFKEQ. The CDR3 is made up of 15 amino acids. V lost 0 bases and J lost 5, with 11 bases in between. The CDR3 loop reads CASSQDRQDYQPQHF. CDR3 coding DNA: TGTGCCAGCAGCCAAGATAGACAGGACTATCAGCCCCAGCATTTT.

The J gene is TRBJ1-1, the V gene TRBV5-1, with TRBD1 identical over 9 bases. Germline V gives CDR1 SGHRS, CDR2 YFSETQ. The CDR3 covers 16 residues. After removal of 2 bases from V and 1 base from J, the junction contained 6 bases not matched to a gene. The CDR3 sequence: CASSLGQGLGNTEAFF. CDR3 coding DNA: TGCGCCAGCAGCTTAGGACAGGGGCTCGGGAACACTGAAGCTTTCTTT. Filled out from reference TRBV5-1 and TRBJ1-1, the complete variable domain reads KAGVTQTPRYLIKTRGQQVTLSCSPISGHRSVSWYQQTPGQGLQFLFEYFSETQRNKGNFPGRFSGRQFSNSRSEMNVSTLELGDSALYLCASSLGQGLGNTEAFFGQGTRLTVV.

V gene TRBV28 combines with J gene TRBJ2-2; D gene unclear. The CDR3 extends over 13 amino acids. Germline lookup yields CDR1 MDHEN and CDR2 SYDVKM. V dropped 4 bases and J dropped 1 base, with 4 bases sitting between them. CDR3 loop: CASSYGNTGELFF. The CDR3 DNA reads as TGTGCCAGCAGTTACGGGAACACCGGGGAGCTGTTTTTT. Drawing the rest from reference TRBV28 and TRBJ2-2, the complete variable domain is DVKVTQSSRYLVKRTGEKVFLECVQDMDHENMFWYRQDPGLGLRLIYFSYDVKMKEKGDIPEGYSVSREKKERFSLILESASTNQTSMYLCASSYGNTGELFFGEGSRLTVL.

This chain links TRBV5-1 with TRBJ2-3, with D perhaps matching TRBD1 (6 bases). CDR3 length: 14 amino acids. Germline V lookup: CDR1 SGHRS, CDR2 YFSETQ. Trimming took 5 bases from V and 4 from J, leaving 14 bases between them. This chain's CDR3 is CASSGTSLADTQYF. DNA of the CDR3: TGCGCCAGCAGTGGGACATCCCTGGCAGATACGCAGTATTTT.

The rearrangement joins TRBV27 to TRBJ1-1; D is perhaps TRBD1 (6 bases). The ends were cut back, 5 bases at V and 0 bases at J, with 13 bases in the middle. Per germline, CDR1 MNHEY and CDR2 SMNVEV (reference sequence). This CDR3 is 15 amino acids long. The DNA for the CDR3 is TGTGCCAGCAGTCCGCCGGGACAAATGAACACTGAAGCTTTCTTT. Its protein product is CASSPPGQMNTEAFF.

V is TRBV7-3 and J is TRBJ2-3; 16 nucleotides line up with TRBD2. The CDR3 runs 18 residues. The ends lost 4 bases at V and 2 bases at J; junction bases unmatched: 6. Germline CDR1 and CDR2: SGHTA and FQGTGA. Here the CDR3 reads CASSSPGLAGGPTDTQYF. The CDR3 region has the DNA TGTGCCAGCAGCTCACCGGGACTAGCGGGAGGGCCCACAGATACGCAGTATTTT.

The sample holds a few counts of this clone. The rearrangement uses TRBV4-3 and TRBJ2-3, with 7 bases identical to TRBD1. Looked up from germline, CDR1 is LGHNA and CDR2 is YSLEER. CDR3 size: 16 residues. V trimming: 2 bases; J trimming: 5 bases; junction bases outside the gene matches: 10. This CDR3 is CASSQSGQMNGDTQYF. The DNA of the CDR3 is TGCGCCAGCAGCCAATCGGGACAGATGAACGGAGATACGCAGTATTTT.

The J gene is TRBJ2-3, the V gene TRBV30; TRBD2 aligns across 11 bases. J gave up 6 bases and V 3 bases, and 5 bases lay outside the gene matches. This CDR3 spans 14 amino acids. Germline V gene lookup returns CDR1 GTSNPN and CDR2 SVGIG (reference sequence). CDR3 region: CAWRTSGSGDTQYF. CDR3 in DNA: TGTGCCTGGAGAACTAGCGGGAGTGGGGATACGCAGTATTTT.

V and J are TRBV15 and TRBJ2-5; TRBD1 aligns across 7 bases. Germline V lookup: CDR1 LNHNV, CDR2 YYDKDF (reference sequence). The CDR3 runs 14 residues. J was trimmed by 2 bases and V by 4 bases; bases with no gene match: 4. The CDR3 sequence is CATSTRTGQETQYF. CDR3 DNA sequence: TGTGCCACCAGCACACGGACAGGTCAAGAGACCCAGTACTTC. The complete variable domain, with remaining parts taken from reference TRBV15 and TRBJ2-5, reads DAMVIQNPRYQVTQFGKPVTLSCSQTLNHNVMYWYQQKSSQAPKLLFHYYDKDFNNEADTPDNFQSRRPNTSFCFLDIRSPGLGDTAMYLCATSTRTGQETQYFGPGTRLLVL.

The chain links TRBV6-4 to TRBJ2-1; 12 bases align to TRBD2. CDR1 and CDR2 from the germline V gene are MRHNA and SNTAGT. J gave up 6 bases and V 5 bases, and 11 bases lay outside the gene matches. This CDR3 comprises 17 residues. The DNA for the CDR3 is TGTGCCAGCAGTCCCCGATCCGGGACTAGCGGGTTCAATGAGCAGTTCTTC. It yields the protein CASSPRSGTSGFNEQFF.

The chain employs TRBV10-3 and TRBJ2-3; 7 bases align to TRBD1. Germline CDR1 is ENHRY and CDR2 is SYGVKD. V lost 7 bases, J lost 2 bases, and 6 bases stayed unmatched. The CDR3 loop spans 14 amino acids. CDR3 sequence: CAINPGTDTDTQYF. The CDR3 DNA follows: TGTGCCATCAACCCCGGGACAGACACAGATACGCAGTATTTT.

The table lists this clone with a few counts. CDR3 sequence: CATSRGLTGLSGGYTF. The CDR3 bases are TGTGCCACCAGCAGAGGTCTTACAGGGTTATCGGGGGGCTACACCTTC. V usage is TRBV15 and J usage is TRBJ1-2; weak D call: TRBD1 (6 bases). From germline, CDR1 is LNHNV and CDR2 YYDKDF (reference sequence). The CDR3 consists of 16 residues. V was clipped by 1 base and J by 8 bases, with 20 bases between them. Complete variable domain (other parts from reference TRBV15 and TRBJ1-2): DAMVIQNPRYQVTQFGKPVTLSCSQTLNHNVMYWYQQKSSQAPKLLFHYYDKDFNNEADTPDNFQSRRPNTSFCFLDIRSPGLGDTAMYLCATSRGLTGLSGGYTFGSGTRLTVV.